These 15 T cell receptor beta chains share one sample of origin, sequenced in a study of human T cells and chemical hapten exposure. Time point of the sample: patch test 3, about 24 weeks after DPC sensitization. Treatment here: therapeutic diphenylcyclopropenone sensitization with weekly scalp DPC. TCRdb recomputed calls from the RACE reads with MiXCR, one row per CDR3 protein. The repertoire holds 150,000 to 200,000 distinct CDR3 sequences, with around a quarter as singletons. This specimen was whole blood, taken in connection with sensitization to the hapten diphenylcyclopropenone (DPC). These receptors came from a young woman with alopecia areata. Some clones in this sample may be carry-over from other donors' samples.

This clonotype was detected only once. This rearrangement joins TRBV29-1 to TRBJ2-5; 7 bases map to TRBD2. The CDR3 runs 15 residues. Unmatched junction bases numbered 13, after V lost 7 bases and J lost 2 bases. In germline, CDR1 is SQVTM, CDR2 ANQGSEA. CDR3 region: CSATPLPGLQETQYF. Written as DNA, the CDR3 is TGCAGCGCCACACCTCTGCCGGGACTACAAGAGACCCAGTACTTC. Drawing the rest from reference TRBV29-1 and TRBJ2-5, the complete variable domain is SAVISQKPSRDICQRGTSLTIQCQVDSQVTMMFWYRQQPGQSLTLIATANQGSEATYESGFVIDKFPISRPNLTFSTLTVSNMSPEDSSIYLCSATPLPGLQETQYFGPGTRLLVL.

This clonotype was detected a few times. The V call is TRBV7-2, the J call TRBJ1-4; D perhaps matches TRBD1 (5 bases). The CDR3 consists of 16 residues. V was shortened by 1 base and J by 4 bases, with 13 bases between the two germline ends. Germline V gives CDR1 SGHTA, CDR2 FQGNSA. DNA of the CDR3: TGTGCCAGCAGCTTAGTAAGCGGGGCCCTTAATGAAAAACTGTTTTTT. Its translation: CASSLVSGALNEKLFF.

The J gene is TRBJ1-4, the V gene TRBV6-5; no clear D. Trimming stripped 5 bases from V and 7 bases from J, with 17 bases between. The CDR3 contains 15 residues. Germline V gene lookup returns CDR1 MNHEY and CDR2 SVGAGI. CDR3 nucleotide sequence: TGTGCCAGCAGTCCCCTCGGCAGTCTCGGTGAAAAACTGTTTTTT. It translates to CASSPLGSLGEKLFF.

The chain links TRBV7-9 to TRBJ1-3; D possibly corresponds to TRBD1 (5 bases). CDR3 length: 15 amino acids. V was clipped by 0 bases and J by 3 bases, with 9 bases between them. Germline CDR1 SEHNR, CDR2 FQNEAQ (reference sequence). The CDR3 reads CASSLAAGIGNTIYF. The CDR3 coding sequence is TGTGCCAGCAGCTTAGCCGCAGGGATTGGAAACACCATATATTTT.

The J gene is TRBJ2-6, the V gene TRBV29-1, with D unclear. V was shortened by 4 bases and J by 0 bases, with 4 bases between the two germline ends. This CDR3 region has 13 residues. The germline gives CDR1 SQVTM, CDR2 ANQGSEA. CDR3 in DNA: TGCAGCGTTGGGCACTCTGGGGCCAACGTCCTGACTTTC. Translation gives CSVGHSGANVLTF.

This clonotype was observed a few times. The chain is built from TRBV4-1 and TRBJ2-5, with D possibly TRBD1 on 6 matching bases. CDR1 MGHRA and CDR2 YSYEKL come from the germline V gene. This CDR3 spans 16 amino acids. The V gene lost 1 base and the J gene lost 3 bases, with 15 bases spanning the gap. In DNA form, the CDR3 reads TGCGCCAGCAGCCAAGCTCAAGAACAGGGTAAAGAGACCCAGTACTTC. Amino acids: CASSQAQEQGKETQYF.

The chain couples TRBV9 to TRBJ2-7, with D tentatively TRBD2 (7 bases). Germline assignment: CDR1 SGDLS and CDR2 YYNGEE. The CDR3 has 15 residues. The V and J ends lost 4 bases and 3 bases respectively, with 17 bases between them. The CDR3 loop is CASSREGGGHYEQYF. The CDR3, as DNA: TGTGCCAGCAGCCGTGAAGGGGGGGGGCACTACGAGCAGTACTTC.

The chain employs TRBV11-2 and TRBJ1-1; no firm D call. Germline lookup yields CDR1 SGHAT and CDR2 FQNNGV. The CDR3 totals 13 residues. Trimming took off 0 bases at V and 5 bases at J, with 7 bases between the two ends. Written as DNA, the CDR3 is TGTGCCAGCAGCTTAGATAAGGTGACTGAAGCTTTCTTT. This sequence encodes CASSLDKVTEAFF.

The rearrangement joins TRBV7-9 to TRBJ1-2; D not certain. In germline, CDR1 is SEHNR, CDR2 FQNEAQ (reference sequence). Deletions cut 2 bases from V and 7 bases from J, with 23 bases between. The CDR3 is made up of 17 amino acids. As DNA, the CDR3 is TGTGCCAGCAGCTTATATCCCCCAGCTGAAGTGTTGGGTGGCTACACCTTC. This translates into CASSLYPPAEVLGGYTF.

This clonotype was counted between two and nine times. The V gene is TRBV10-3, the J gene TRBJ2-7; no clear D. The germline gives CDR1 ENHRY, CDR2 SYGVKD. This CDR3 has 13 residues. Trimming pared 6 bases from V and 1 base from J, leaving 10 bases between. Here the CDR3 DNA reads TGTGCCATCAGGGCTCAATCTTCCTACGAGCAGTACTTC. Its translation: CAIRAQSSYEQYF.

V usage is TRBV4-1 and J usage is TRBJ2-5; D remains ambiguous. The CDR3 is 15 residues long. The germline V gene encodes CDR1 MGHRA and CDR2 YSYEKL. V lost 4 bases and J 0 bases, leaving 12 bases between the germline ends. Here the CDR3 reads CASSPPGQNQETQYF. CDR3 in DNA: TGCGCCAGCAGCCCCCCTGGGCAGAACCAAGAGACCCAGTACTTC.

This clonotype was seen a few times. This rearrangement joins TRBV20-1 to TRBJ1-1, with D possibly matching TRBD1 (6 bases). Germline-derived CDR1 and CDR2 are DFQATT and SNEGSKA (reference sequence). V shed 0 bases and J shed 8 bases, with 19 bases lying between them. The length of the CDR3 is 15 residues. CDR3 DNA sequence: TGCAGTGCTAGAGAGGGACACCTTGCAAACCGAGAAGCTTTCTTT. Protein sequence: CSAREGHLANREAFF.

The sample holds many counts of this clonotype. The V gene is TRBV9, the J gene TRBJ2-5; either TRBD1 or TRBD2 may fit D (6 bases each). V dropped 4 bases and J dropped 4 bases, with 14 bases sitting between them. From germline, CDR1 is SGDLS and CDR2 YYNGEE. There are 14 residues in the CDR3. The CDR3: CASSRFEGGETQYF. CDR3 DNA sequence: TGTGCCAGCAGCCGCTTTGAGGGGGGAGAGACCCAGTACTTC.

This clonotype was counted only a few times. This chain links TRBV10-3 with TRBJ2-3; D gene unclear. CDR3 length equals 12 residues. From germline, CDR1 is ENHRY and CDR2 SYGVKD. The ends were cut back, 2 bases at V and 11 bases at J, with 11 bases in the middle. CDR3 DNA sequence: TGTGCCATCAGTGAGACAGCTATGGGGCAGTATTTT. Its translation: CAISETAMGQYF.

The chain employs TRBV7-9 and TRBJ2-1; 7 nucleotides align to TRBD1. The CDR3 totals 15 residues. Germline-derived CDR1 and CDR2 are SEHNR and FQNEAQ (reference sequence). V gave up 6 bases and J gave up 7 bases; unmatched junction bases: 12. The CDR3 sequence: CASRSDRESLNEQFF. For the CDR3, the DNA is TGTGCCAGCAGAAGTGACAGGGAGAGTCTTAATGAGCAGTTCTTC.